This T cell receptor beta chain was identified during a study of blood T cell repertoires in COVID-19. The wider study: COVID-19 samples collected from the United States, Italy and Spain covered acute and convalescent phases. Sources were T cells, B-cell-depleted T cells, or PBMCs; the material itself was cDNA or gDNA.

Study processing details: Reference gene primers were amplified, and this amplification served to estimate nucleated cell counts. Assay used: immunoSEQ multiplex PCR; TCRdb lists only in-frame clones, some missing. The V and J calls and clone size are taken from that table; D and trimming were inferred from the DNA. The sample holds over 120,000 clones, over 75% seen once. The CDR3 length is 15 residues. Germline CDR1 and CDR2: SEHNR and FQNEAQ (reference sequence). V lost 1 base and J lost 5, with 11 bases in between. The chain carries TRBV7-9 and TRBJ1-4, with D possibly TRBD1 on 5 matching bases. Sequencing was done on a sample of peripheral blood. The clonotype was recovered from a human donor in a cohort sampled during active COVID-19. As DNA, the CDR3 is TGTGCCAGCAGCTTAGGGGCGGACAACAATGAAAAACTGTTTTTT. Amino acids: CASSLGADNNEKLFF.